The 4 T cell receptor beta chains presented below share a single source sample, sequenced in a study of shared clonotypes between healthy human individuals. Cells designated naive CD8 were CD45RO-negative and were positively selected for CCR7, with terminally differentiated effector memory CD45RA+ cells excluded. Generated by immunoSEQ multiplex PCR, the TCRdb table keeps only in-frame clones and is missing some. The table includes around 620,000 clones, approximately 95% detected once. Sequencing was performed on naive CD8+ T cells sorted from blood. The receptors shown here come from a woman younger than 45 in good health.

The chain uses TRBV28 and TRBJ2-5, with 11 bases lining up with TRBD2. Matching the DNA end better, TRBJ2-7 makes the J call doubtful. In germline, CDR1 is MDHEN, CDR2 SYDVKM. The CDR3 totals 16 residues. CDR3 coding DNA: TGTGCCAGCAGTTTCCTGTTAGCGGGAGGGTTAAACGAGCAGTACTTC. Encoded protein: CASSFLLAGGLNEQYF.

The chain recombines TRBV4-1 with TRBJ2-7; 8 positions agree with TRBD2. V was pared by 2 bases and J by 2 bases, with 5 bases of the junction left unmatched. This CDR3 contains 15 residues. Germline V CDR1 and CDR2: MGHRA, YSYEKL. CDR3 bases: TGCGCCAGCAGCCAACAAGCGGGGGAAACCTACGAGCAGTACTTC. Its protein is CASSQQAGETYEQYF.

The chain links TRBV4-1 to TRBJ1-5; D remains ambiguous. V was shortened by 4 bases and J by 5 bases, with 12 bases between the two germline ends. CDR3 size: 14 residues. Germline CDR1 reads MGHRA; CDR2 reads YSYEKL. In DNA form, the CDR3 reads TGCGCCAGCAGCCCCCACCCCAAATATCAGCCCCAGCATTTT. The encoded protein is CASSPHPKYQPQHF.

This clone was observed a single time. The chain recombines TRBV4-2 with TRBJ1-1, with a tentative D call TRBD1 (6 bases). CDR1 is LGHNA and CDR2 is YNFKEQ in the germline V gene. This CDR3 is 16 amino acids long. V dropped 0 bases and J dropped 8 bases, with 19 bases sitting between them. CDR3 protein: CASSQDQGFGEWEAFF. CDR3 nucleotides: TGTGCCAGCAGCCAAGATCAGGGGTTTGGGGAATGGGAAGCTTTCTTT.